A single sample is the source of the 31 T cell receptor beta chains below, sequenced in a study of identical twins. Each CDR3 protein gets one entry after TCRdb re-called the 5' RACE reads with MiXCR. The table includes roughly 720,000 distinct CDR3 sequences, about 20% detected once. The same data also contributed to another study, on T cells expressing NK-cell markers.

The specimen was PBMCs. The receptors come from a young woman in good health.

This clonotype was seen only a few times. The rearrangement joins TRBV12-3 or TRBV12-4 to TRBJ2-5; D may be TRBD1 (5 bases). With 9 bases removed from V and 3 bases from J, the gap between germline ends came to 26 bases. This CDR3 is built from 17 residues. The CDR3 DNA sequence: TGTGCCAGACCCACTGGCCCAGGGCCCTATGGGGAAGAGACCCAGTACTTC. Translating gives CARPTGPGPYGEETQYF.

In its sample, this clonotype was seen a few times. In DNA, the CDR3 is TGTGCCAGCAGTGAAAGCCCAGGGGGCGACGGGGAGCTGTTTTTT. Translating gives CASSESPGGDGELFF. V usage is TRBV2 and J usage is TRBJ2-2, with TRBD1 matching 8 bases. V shed 2 bases and J 7 bases; nucleotides not matched to a gene: 6. In germline, CDR1 is SNHLY, CDR2 FYNNEI. The CDR3 covers 15 residues. The full variable domain, in which reference TRBV2 and TRBJ2-2 provide the parts outside the CDR3, is EPEVTQTPSHQVTQMGQEVILRCVPISNHLYFYWYRQILGQKVEFLVSFYNNEISEKSEIFDDQFSVERPDGSNFTLKIRSTKLEDSAMYFCASSESPGGDGELFFGEGSRLTVL.

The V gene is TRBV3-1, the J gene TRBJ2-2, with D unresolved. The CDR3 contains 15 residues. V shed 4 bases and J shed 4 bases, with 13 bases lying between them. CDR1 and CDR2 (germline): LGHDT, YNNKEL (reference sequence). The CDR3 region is CASSPWAVATGELFF. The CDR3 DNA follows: TGTGCCAGCAGCCCATGGGCTGTGGCCACCGGGGAGCTGTTTTTT.

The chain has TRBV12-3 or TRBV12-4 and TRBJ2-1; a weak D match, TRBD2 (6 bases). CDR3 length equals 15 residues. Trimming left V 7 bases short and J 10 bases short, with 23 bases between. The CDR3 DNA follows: TGTGCCAGCAATTCTGGGAGGCTAGTAATGAGGGAGCAGTTCTTC. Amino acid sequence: CASNSGRLVMREQFF.

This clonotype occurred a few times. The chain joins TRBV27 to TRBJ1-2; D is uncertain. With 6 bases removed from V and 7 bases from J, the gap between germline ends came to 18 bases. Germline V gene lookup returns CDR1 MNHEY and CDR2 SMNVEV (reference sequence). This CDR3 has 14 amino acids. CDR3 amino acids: CASRRVQPAGGYTF. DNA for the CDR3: TGTGCCAGCAGGCGGGTCCAACCTGCAGGTGGCTACACCTTC.

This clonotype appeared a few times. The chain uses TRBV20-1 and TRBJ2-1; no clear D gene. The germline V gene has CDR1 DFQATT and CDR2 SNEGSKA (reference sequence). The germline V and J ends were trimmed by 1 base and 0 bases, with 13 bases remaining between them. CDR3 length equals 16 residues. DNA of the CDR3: TGCAGTGCTAGAGGTACTCAGCTGAGCTCCTACAATGAGCAGTTCTTC. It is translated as CSARGTQLSSYNEQFF.

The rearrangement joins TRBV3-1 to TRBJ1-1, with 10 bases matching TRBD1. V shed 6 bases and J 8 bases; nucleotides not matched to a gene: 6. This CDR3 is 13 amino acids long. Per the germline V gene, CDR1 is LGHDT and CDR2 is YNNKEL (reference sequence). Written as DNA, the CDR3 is TGTGCCAGCAGTCGACAGGGGGCATACGAAGCTTTCTTT. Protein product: CASSRQGAYEAFF.

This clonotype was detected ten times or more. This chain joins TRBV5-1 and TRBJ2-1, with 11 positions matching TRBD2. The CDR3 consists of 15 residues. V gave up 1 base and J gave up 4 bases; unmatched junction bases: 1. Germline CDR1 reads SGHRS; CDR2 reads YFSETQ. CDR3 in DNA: TGCGCCAGCAGCTTGCTAGCGGGAGGATACAATGAGCAGTTCTTC. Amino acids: CASSLLAGGYNEQFF.

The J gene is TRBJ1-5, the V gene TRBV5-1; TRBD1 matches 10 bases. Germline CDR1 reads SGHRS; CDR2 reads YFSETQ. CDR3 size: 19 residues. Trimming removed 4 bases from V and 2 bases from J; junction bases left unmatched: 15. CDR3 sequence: CASSHHRDRGGVGNQPQHF. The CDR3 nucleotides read TGCGCCAGCAGCCACCATCGGGACAGGGGCGGTGTAGGCAATCAGCCCCAGCATTTT.

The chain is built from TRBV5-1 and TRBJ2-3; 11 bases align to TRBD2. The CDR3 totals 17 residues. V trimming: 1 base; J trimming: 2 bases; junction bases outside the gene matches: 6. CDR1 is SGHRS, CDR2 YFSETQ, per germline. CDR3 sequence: CASSLSTSGVDTDTQYF. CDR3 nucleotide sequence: TGCGCCAGCAGCTTGTCGACTAGCGGGGTGGACACAGATACGCAGTATTTT.

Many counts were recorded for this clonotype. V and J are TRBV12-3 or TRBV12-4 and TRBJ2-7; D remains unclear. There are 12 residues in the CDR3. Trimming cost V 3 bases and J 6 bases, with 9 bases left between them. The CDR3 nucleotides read TGTGCCAGCAGTTTTAAGTGGAGCGAGCAGTACTTC. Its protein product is CASSFKWSEQYF.

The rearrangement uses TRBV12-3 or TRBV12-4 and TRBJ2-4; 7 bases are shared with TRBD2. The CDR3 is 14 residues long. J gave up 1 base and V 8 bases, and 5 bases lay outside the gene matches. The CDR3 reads CASGRGDAKNIQYF. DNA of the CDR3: TGTGCCAGCGGTCGGGGGGATGCCAAAAACATTCAGTACTTC.

The CDR3 DNA reads as TGTGCCAGCCGGGACTCTCCATCCACAGATACGCAGTATTTT. Residues: CASRDSPSTDTQYF. V usage is TRBV10-3 and J usage is TRBJ2-3; possible D gene TRBD2, 6 bases. CDR1 and CDR2 (germline): ENHRY, SYGVKD. The germline V and J ends were trimmed by 10 bases and 2 bases, with 16 bases remaining between them. The CDR3 spans 14 residues.

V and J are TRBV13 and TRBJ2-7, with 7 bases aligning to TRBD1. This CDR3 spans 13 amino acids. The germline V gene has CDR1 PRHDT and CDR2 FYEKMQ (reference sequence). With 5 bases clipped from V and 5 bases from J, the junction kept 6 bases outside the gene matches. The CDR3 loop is CASSPDRADEQYF. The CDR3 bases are TGTGCCAGCAGCCCCGACAGGGCCGACGAGCAGTACTTC.

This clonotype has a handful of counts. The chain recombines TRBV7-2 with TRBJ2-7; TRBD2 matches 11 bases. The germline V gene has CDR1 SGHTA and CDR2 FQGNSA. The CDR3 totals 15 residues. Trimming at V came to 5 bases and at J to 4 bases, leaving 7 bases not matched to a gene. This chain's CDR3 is CASSRQPSGRYEQYF. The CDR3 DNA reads TGTGCCAGCAGCAGACAACCTAGCGGGAGGTACGAGCAGTACTTC.

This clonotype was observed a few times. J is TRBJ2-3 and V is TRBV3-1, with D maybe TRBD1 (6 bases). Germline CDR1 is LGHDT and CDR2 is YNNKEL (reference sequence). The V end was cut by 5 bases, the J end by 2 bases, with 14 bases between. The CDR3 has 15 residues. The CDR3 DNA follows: TGTGCCAGCAGCTCAGGGGTCTCCCACACAGATACGCAGTATTTT. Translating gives CASSSGVSHTDTQYF.

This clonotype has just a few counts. CDR3 in DNA: TGTGCCAGCAGCCCAGTGGGGGGCGCTCCCTATGGCTACACCTTC. Its translation is CASSPVGGAPYGYTF. The chain is built from TRBV12-3 or TRBV12-4 and TRBJ1-2, with D possibly TRBD1 on 6 matching bases. V lost 6 bases and J lost 4, with 18 bases in between. There are 15 residues in the CDR3.

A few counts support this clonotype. CDR3 in DNA: TGTGCCAGCGACGAGCACGGCGAGCAGTACTTC. It translates to CASDEHGEQYF. The rearrangement uses TRBV7-9 and TRBJ2-7; D unresolved. The CDR3 covers 11 residues. Trimming removed 8 bases from V and 6 bases from J, with 11 bases in between. Germline CDR1 reads SEHNR; CDR2 reads FQNEAQ (reference sequence).

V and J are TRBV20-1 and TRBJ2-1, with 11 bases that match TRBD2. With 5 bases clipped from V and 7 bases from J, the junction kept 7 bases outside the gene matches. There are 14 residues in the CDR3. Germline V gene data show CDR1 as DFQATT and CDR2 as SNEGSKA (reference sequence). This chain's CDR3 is CSALIAGGPNEQFF. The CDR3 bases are TGCAGTGCTCTCATAGCGGGGGGGCCAAATGAGCAGTTCTTC.

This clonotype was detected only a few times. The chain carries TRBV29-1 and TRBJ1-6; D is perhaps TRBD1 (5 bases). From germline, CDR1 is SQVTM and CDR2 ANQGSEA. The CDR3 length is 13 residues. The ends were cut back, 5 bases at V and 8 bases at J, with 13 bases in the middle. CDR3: CSVSEGTDSPLHF. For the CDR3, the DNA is TGCAGCGTTAGCGAAGGGACGGATTCACCCCTCCACTTT.

In nucleotides, the CDR3 is TGTGCCAGCAGCCTTCGGGGCGGGGGGGAAAATGAGCAGTTCTTC. Protein product: CASSLRGGGENEQFF. V and J are TRBV3-1 and TRBJ2-1; 9 bases are shared with TRBD2. V lost 4 bases and J lost 7; bases outside the gene matches: 8. Germline CDR1 is LGHDT and CDR2 is YNNKEL (reference sequence). This CDR3 has 15 amino acids.

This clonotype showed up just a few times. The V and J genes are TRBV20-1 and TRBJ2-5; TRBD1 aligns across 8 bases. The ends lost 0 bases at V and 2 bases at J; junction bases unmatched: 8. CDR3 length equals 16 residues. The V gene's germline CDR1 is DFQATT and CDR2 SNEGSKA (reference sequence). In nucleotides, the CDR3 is TGCAGTGCTAGAGATCCTACGACAGGGGCTCAAGAGACCCAGTACTTC. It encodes CSARDPTTGAQETQYF.

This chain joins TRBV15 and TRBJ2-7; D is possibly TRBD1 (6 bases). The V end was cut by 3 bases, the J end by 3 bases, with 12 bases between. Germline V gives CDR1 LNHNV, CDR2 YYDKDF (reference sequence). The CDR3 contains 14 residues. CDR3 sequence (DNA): TGTGCCACCAGCAGGGACAGAAGATACTACGAGCAGTACTTC. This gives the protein CATSRDRRYYEQYF.

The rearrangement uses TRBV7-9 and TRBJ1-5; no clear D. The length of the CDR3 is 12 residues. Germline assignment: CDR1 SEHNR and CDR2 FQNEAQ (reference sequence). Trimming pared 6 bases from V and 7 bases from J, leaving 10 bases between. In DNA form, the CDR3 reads TGTGCCAGCAGGGAAGAGAACCAGCCCCAGCATTTT. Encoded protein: CASREENQPQHF. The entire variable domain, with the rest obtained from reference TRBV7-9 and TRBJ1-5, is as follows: DTGVSQNPRHKITKRGQNVTFRCDPISEHNRLYWYRQTLGQGPEFLTYFQNEAQLEKSRLLSDRFSAERPKGSFSTLEIQRTEQGDSAMYLCASREENQPQHFGDGTRLSIL.

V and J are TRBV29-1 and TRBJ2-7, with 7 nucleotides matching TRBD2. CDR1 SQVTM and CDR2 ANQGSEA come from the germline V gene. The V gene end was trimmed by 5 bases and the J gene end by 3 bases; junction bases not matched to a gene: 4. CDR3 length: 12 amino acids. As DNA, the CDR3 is TGCAGCGTTAACCGGGGGGACTACGAGCAGTACTTC. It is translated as CSVNRGDYEQYF.

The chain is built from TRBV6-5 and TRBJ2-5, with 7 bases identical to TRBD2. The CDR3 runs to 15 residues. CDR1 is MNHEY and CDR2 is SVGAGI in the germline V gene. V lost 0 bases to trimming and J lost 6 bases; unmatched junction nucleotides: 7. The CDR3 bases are TGTGCCAGCAGTTACTCGTGGCTCGGGGGGAAGACCCAGTACTTC. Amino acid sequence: CASSYSWLGGKTQYF.

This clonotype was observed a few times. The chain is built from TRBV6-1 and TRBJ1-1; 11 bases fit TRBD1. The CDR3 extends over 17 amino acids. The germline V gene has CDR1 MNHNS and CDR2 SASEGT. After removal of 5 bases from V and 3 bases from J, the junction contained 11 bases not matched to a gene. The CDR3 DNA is TGTGCCAGCAGTCTCGGACAGGGGGCTTCCGGGTACACTGAAGCTTTCTTT. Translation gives CASSLGQGASGYTEAFF.

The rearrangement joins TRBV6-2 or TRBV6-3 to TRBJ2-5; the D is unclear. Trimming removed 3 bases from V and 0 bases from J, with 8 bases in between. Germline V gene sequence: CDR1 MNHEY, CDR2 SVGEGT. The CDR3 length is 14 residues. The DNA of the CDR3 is TGTGCCAGCAGTTATACGGCCTACCAAGAGACCCAGTACTTC. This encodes CASSYTAYQETQYF.

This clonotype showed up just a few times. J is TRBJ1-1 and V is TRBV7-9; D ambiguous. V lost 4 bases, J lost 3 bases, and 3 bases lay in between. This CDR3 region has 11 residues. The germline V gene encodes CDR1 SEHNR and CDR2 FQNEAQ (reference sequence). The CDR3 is CASSSHTEAFF. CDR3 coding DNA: TGTGCCAGCAGCTCACACACTGAAGCTTTCTTT.

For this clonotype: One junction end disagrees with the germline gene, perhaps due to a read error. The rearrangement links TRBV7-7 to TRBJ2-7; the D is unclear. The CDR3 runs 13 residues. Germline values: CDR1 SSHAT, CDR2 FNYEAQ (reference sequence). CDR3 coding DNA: TGTGCTAGCAGCTTAACACGGAGCCGCGAGCAGTACTTC. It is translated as CASSLTRSREQYF.

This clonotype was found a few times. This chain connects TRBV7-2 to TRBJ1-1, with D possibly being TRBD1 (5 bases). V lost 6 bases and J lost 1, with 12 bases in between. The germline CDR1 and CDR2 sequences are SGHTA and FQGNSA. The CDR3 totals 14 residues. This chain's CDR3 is CASRPSGGNTEAFF. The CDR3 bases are TGTGCCAGCAGACCGAGCGGGGGGAACACTGAAGCTTTCTTT.